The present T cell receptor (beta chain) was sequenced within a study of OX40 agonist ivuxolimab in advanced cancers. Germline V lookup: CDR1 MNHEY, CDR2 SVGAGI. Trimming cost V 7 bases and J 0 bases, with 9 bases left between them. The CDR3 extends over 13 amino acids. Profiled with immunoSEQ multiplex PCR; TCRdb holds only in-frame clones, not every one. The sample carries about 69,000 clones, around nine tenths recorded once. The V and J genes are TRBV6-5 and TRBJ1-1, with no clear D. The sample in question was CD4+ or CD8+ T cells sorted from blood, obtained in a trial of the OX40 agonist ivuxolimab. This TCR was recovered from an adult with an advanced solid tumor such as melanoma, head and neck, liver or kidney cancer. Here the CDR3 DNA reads TGTGCCAGCAAGGCCGACGTGAACACTGAAGCTTTCTTT. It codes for CASKADVNTEAFF.